Detailed here is one TCR beta chain. The length of the CDR3 is 12 residues. With 0 bases removed from V and 5 bases from J, the gap between germline ends came to 2 bases. The germline V gene encodes CDR1 SGHDT and CDR2 YYEEEE. The entry originates in a study of blood T cell repertoires in COVID-19. Sequencing was performed with immunoSEQ multiplex PCR; in TCRdb, only in-frame clones are kept and a portion is missing. The sample holds 110,000 or so clones; 85% to 90% are singletons and the top ten take 4.6%. The gene calls are TRBV5-6 and TRBJ2-2; no clear D gene. The receptor was isolated from a woman between 50 and 59 years old with acute or convalescent COVID-19. Sequenced input: peripheral blood. The DNA for the CDR3 is TGTGCCAGCAGCTTGGCGACCGGGGAGCTGTTTTTT. The encoded protein is CASSLATGELFF.